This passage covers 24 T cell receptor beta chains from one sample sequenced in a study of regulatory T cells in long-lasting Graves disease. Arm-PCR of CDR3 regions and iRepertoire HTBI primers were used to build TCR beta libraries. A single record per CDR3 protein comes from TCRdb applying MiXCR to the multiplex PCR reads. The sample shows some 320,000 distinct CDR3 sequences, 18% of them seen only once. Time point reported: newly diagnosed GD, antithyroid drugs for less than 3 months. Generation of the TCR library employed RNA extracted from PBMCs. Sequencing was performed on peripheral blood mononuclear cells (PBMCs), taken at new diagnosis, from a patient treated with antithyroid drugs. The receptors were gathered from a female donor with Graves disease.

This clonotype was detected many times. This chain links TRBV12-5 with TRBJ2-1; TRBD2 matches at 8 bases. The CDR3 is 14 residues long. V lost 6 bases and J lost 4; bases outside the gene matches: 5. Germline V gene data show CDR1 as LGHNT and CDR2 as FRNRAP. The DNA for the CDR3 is TGTGCTAGTGGGGAACTAGCGGAGTACAATGAGCAGTTCTTC. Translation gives CASGELAEYNEQFF.

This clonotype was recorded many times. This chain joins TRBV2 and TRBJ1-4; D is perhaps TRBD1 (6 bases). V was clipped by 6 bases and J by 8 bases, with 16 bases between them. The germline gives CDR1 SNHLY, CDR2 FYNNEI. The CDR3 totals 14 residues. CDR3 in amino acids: CASRDTGTREKLFF. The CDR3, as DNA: TGTGCCAGCAGGGACACAGGGACCAGGGAAAAACTGTTTTTT.

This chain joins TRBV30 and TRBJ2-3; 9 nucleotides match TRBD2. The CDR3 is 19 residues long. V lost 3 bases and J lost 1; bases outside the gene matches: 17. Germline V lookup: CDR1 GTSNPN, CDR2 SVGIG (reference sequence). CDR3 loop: CAWSQASGKGRTRTDTQYF. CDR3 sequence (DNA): TGTGCCTGGAGCCAGGCTAGCGGGAAAGGTCGGACCCGCACAGATACGCAGTATTTT.

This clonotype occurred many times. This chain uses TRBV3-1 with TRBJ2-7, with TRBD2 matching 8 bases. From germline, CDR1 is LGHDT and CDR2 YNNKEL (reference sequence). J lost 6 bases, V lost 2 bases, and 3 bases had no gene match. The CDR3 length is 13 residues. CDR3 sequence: CASSQLAGVEQYF. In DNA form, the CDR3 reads TGTGCCAGCAGCCAACTAGCGGGTGTCGAGCAGTACTTC.

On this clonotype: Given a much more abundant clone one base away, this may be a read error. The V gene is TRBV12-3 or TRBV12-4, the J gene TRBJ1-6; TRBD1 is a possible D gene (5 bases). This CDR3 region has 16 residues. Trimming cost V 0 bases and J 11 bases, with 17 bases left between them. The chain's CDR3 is CASSLAGMGGNPPLHF. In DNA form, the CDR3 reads TGTGCCAGCAGTTTAGCGGGGATGGGGGGGAATCCACCCCTCCACTTT.

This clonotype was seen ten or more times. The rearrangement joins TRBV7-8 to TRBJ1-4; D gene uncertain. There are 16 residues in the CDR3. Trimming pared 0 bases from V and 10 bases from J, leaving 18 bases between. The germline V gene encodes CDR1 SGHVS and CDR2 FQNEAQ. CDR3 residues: CASSLAGRTLYGKLFF. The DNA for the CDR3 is TGTGCCAGCAGCTTAGCAGGGAGGACCTTGTATGGAAAACTGTTTTTT.

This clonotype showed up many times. This CDR3 reads CASSEARTSGRWNEQFF. CDR3 nucleotides: TGTGCCAGCAGTGAAGCTCGGACTAGCGGGAGATGGAATGAGCAGTTCTTC. V and J are TRBV2 and TRBJ2-1, with 13 bases aligning to TRBD2. The CDR3 length is 17 residues. V lost 0 bases and J lost 7; bases outside the gene matches: 6. CDR1 is SNHLY, CDR2 FYNNEI, per germline.

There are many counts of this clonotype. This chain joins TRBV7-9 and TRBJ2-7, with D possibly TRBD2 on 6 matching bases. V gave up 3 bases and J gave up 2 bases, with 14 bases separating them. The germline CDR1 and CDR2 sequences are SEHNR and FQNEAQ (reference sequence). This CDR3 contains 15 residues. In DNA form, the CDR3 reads TGTGCCAGCAGCTTCCCGGGACTGATAACCTACGAGCAGTACTTC. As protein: CASSFPGLITYEQYF.

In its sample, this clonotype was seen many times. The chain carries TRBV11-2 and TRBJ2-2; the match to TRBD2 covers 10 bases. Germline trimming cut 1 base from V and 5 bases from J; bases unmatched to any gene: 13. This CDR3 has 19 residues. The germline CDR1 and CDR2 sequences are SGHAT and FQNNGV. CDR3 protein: CASSLGGGLAGEITGELFF. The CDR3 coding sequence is TGTGCCAGCAGCTTAGGGGGGGGCCTAGCGGGAGAAATAACCGGGGAGCTGTTTTTT.

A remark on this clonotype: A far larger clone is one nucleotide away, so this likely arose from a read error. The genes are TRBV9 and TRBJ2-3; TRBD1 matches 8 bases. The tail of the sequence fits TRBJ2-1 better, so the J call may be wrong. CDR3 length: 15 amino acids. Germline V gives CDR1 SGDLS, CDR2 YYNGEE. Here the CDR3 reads CASSGQGANYNGQFF. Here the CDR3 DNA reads TGTGCCAGCAGCGGTCAGGGGGCGAACTACAATGGGCAGTTCTTC.

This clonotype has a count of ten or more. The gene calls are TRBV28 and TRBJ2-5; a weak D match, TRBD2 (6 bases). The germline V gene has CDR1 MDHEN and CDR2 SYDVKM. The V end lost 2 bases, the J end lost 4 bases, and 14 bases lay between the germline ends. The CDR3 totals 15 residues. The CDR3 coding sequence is TGTGCCAGCAGTTTAGGCCAGGGAGGAAGAGAGACCCAGTACTTC. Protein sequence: CASSLGQGGRETQYF. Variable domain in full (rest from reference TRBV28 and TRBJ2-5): DVKVTQSSRYLVKRTGEKVFLECVQDMDHENMFWYRQDPGLGLRLIYFSYDVKMKEKGDIPEGYSVSREKKERFSLILESASTNQTSMYLCASSLGQGGRETQYFGPGTRLLVL.

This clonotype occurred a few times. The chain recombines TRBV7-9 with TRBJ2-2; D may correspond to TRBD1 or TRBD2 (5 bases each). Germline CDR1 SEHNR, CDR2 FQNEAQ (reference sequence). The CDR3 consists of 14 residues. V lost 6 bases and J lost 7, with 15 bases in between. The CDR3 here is CASSPGTSDGELFF. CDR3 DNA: TGTGCCAGCAGTCCCGGGACCTCGGACGGGGAGCTGTTTTTT.

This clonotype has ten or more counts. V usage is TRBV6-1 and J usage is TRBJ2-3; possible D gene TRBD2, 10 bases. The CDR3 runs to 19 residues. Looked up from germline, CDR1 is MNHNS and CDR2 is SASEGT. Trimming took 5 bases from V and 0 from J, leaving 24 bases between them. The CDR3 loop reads CASSQDRGTSAPSTDTQYF. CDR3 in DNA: TGTGCCAGCAGTCAAGACAGGGGGACTAGCGCCCCTAGCACAGATACGCAGTATTTT.

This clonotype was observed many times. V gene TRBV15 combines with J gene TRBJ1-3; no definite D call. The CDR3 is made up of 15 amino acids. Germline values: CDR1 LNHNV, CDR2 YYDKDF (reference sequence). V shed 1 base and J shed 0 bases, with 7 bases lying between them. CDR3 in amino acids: CATSRVEISGNTIYF. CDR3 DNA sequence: TGTGCCACCAGCAGAGTTGAGATCTCTGGAAACACCATATATTTT.

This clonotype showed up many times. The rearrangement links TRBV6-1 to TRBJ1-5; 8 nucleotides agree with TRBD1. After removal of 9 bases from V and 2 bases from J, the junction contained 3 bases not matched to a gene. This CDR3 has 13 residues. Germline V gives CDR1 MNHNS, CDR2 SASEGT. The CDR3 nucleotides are TGTGCCAGGTGGGGACAGGGCAATCAGCCCCAGCATTTT. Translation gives CARWGQGNQPQHF.

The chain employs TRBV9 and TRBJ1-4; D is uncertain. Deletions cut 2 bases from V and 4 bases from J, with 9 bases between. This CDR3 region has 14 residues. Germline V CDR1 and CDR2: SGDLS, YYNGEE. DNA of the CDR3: TGTGCCAGCAGCGTGAACGCATATAATGAAAAACTGTTTTTT. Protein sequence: CASSVNAYNEKLFF. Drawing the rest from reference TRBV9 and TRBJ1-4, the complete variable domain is DSGVTQTPKHLITATGQRVTLRCSPRSGDLSVYWYQQSLDQGLQFLIQYYNGEERAKGNILERFSAQQFPDLHSELNLSSLELGDSALYFCASSVNAYNEKLFFGSGTQLSVL.

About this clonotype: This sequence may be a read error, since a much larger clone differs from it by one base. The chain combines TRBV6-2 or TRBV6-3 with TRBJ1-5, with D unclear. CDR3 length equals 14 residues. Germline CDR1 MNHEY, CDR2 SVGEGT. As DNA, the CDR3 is TGTGTCACCAAAGGAGGCGGGAGCAATCAGCCCCAGCATTTT. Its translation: CVTKGGGSNQPQHF.

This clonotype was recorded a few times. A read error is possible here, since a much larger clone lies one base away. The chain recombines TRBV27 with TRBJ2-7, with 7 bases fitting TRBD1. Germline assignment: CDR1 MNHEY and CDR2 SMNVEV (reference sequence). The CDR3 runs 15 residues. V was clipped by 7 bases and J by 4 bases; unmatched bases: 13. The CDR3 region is CASNPATGSGYEQYF. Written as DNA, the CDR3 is TGTGCCAGCAATCCCGCGACAGGGTCGGGGTACGAGCAGTACTTC.

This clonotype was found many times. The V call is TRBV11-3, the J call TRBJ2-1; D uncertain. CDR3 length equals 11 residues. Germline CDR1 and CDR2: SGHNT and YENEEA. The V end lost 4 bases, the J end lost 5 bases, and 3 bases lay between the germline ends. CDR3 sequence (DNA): TGTGCCAGCAGCTCGGACAATGAGCAGTTCTTC. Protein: CASSSDNEQFF.

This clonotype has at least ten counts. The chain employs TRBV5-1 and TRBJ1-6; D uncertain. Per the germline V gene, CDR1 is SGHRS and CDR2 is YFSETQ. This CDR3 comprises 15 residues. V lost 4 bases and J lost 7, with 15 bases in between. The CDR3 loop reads CASSPRTDENSPLHF. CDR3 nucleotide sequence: TGCGCCAGCAGCCCCCGGACGGATGAAAATTCACCCCTCCACTTT. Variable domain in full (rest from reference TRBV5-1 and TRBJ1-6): KAGVTQTPRYLIKTRGQQVTLSCSPISGHRSVSWYQQTPGQGLQFLFEYFSETQRNKGNFPGRFSGRQFSNSRSEMNVSTLELGDSALYLCASSPRTDENSPLHFGNGTRLTVT.

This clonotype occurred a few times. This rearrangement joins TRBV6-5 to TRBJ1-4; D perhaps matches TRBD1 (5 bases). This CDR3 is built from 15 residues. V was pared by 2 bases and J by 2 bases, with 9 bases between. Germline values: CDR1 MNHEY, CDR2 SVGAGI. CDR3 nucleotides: TGTGCCAGCAGTTACGGACACGCTACTAATGAAAAACTGTTTTTT. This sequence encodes CASSYGHATNEKLFF.

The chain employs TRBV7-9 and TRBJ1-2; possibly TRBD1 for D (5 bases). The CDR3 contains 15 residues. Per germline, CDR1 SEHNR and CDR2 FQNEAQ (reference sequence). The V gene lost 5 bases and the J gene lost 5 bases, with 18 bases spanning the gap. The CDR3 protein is CASSGGLNSGYGYTF. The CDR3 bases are TGTGCCAGCAGCGGGGGTTTAAATTCAGGATATGGCTACACCTTC.

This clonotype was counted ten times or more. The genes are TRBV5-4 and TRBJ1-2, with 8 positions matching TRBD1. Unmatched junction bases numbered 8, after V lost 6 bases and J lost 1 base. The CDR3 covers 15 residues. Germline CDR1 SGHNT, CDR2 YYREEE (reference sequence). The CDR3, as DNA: TGTGCCAGCATCTCGATCAGGGGGCGTAACTATGGCTACACCTTC. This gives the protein CASISIRGRNYGYTF.

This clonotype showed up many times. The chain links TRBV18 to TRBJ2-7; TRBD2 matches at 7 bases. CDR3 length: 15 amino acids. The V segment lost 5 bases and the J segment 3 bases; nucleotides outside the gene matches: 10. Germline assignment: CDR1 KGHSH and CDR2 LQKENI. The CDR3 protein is CASSSRREANYEQYF. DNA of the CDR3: TGTGCCAGCTCATCACGCCGGGAGGCTAACTACGAGCAGTACTTC.